This T cell receptor beta chain was identified in a study of T cell responses to AZD1222 COVID-19 vaccine. Overall study context: The study pooled second doses at about 4 or about 12 weeks. General study results and limits: Unmutated regions of variants are reportedly targeted by nearly half of spike-specific TCRs. Baseline seropositivity occurred in only six AZD1222 recipients. Spike-specific TCR breadth and depth grew following two AZD1222 doses.

Trimming cost V 4 bases and J 10 bases, with 19 bases left between them. This CDR3 comprises 14 residues. The germline V gene encodes CDR1 LGHDT and CDR2 YNNKEL (reference sequence). Of note for this clone: The antigen is not known.

The protocol was immunoSEQ multiplex PCR, while the TCRdb copy is restricted to in-frame clones and leaves out a portion. The sample shows 130,000 to 150,000 clones, 70% to 90% of them seen only once. The sequence derives from an adult in good health. The chain uses TRBV3-1 (or the pseudogene TRBV3-2) and TRBJ1-1, with a possible D match to TRBD1 (5 bases). The source material was peripheral blood, sampled on day 0 of AZD1222 vaccination. The chain's CDR3 is CASSRGGREIGAFF. The CDR3 nucleotides read TGTGCCAGCAGCCGGGGGGGACGGGAGATTGGAGCTTTCTTT.